Listed below are T cell receptor beta chains from one sample, sequenced in a study of cytomegalovirus exposure and HLA in healthy donors. The repertoire was sequenced with immunoSEQ multiplex PCR; TCRdb's copy has only in-frame clones and lacks some. Of fewer than 350,000 clones listed, roughly 90% are singletons. The sequenced material came from PBMCs. These receptors were taken from a woman between 18 and 29 years old in good health and CMV-seronegative. The CDR3 runs from the conserved cysteine through the conserved F or W. Each record gives: CDR3 length, J gene, V gene, clone size, D gene, CDR3 DNA, CDR3 protein. The D gene is left open where the match is weak. Not all rows give a size; the values are once, few, many and, for expanded clones, a class.

10,TRBJ2-1,TRBV6-5,.,TRBD2,TGTGCCAGCAGGGGGACTAGGGAGTTCTTC,CASRGTREFF
15,TRBJ1-2,TRBV28,.,TRBD1,TGTGCCAGCAGTTTAAGGCCAGGGGGCACGGGAGGCTACACCTTC,CASSLRPGGTGGYTF
10,TRBJ1-1,TRBV29-1,.,.,TGCAGCGTTGCGGGCACTGAAGCTTTCTTT,CSVAGTEAFF
16,TRBJ2-7,TRBV28,.,TRBD2,TGTGCCAGCAGTTTAGGGGCGGGAGGATTCGTTTACGAGCAGTACTTC,CASSLGAGGFVYEQYF
10,TRBJ2-1,TRBV20-1,once,.,TGCAGTGCTAGAAGTGGGAGCGAGTTCTTC,CSARSGSEFF
15,TRBJ2-7,TRBV6-4,many,.,TGTGCCAGCAGTGTAGCAGCGGGCGATAACTACGAGCAGTACTTC,CASSVAAGDNYEQYF
14,TRBJ2-1,TRBV27,.,.,TGTGCCAGCAGCAGCGGAAGCTCCTACAATGAGCAGTTCTTC,CASSSGSSYNEQFF
15,TRBJ2-7,TRBV5-1,.,.,TGCGCCAGCAGCTTGGCTCAGGGTCGAGGCTACGAGCAGTACTTC,CASSLAQGRGYEQYF
19,TRBJ2-1,TRBV5-1,.,.,TGCGCCAGCAGCTTGAGGGGAGGACAAGGGCGGGTTTTTTACAATGAGCAGTTCTTC,CASSLRGGQGRVFYNEQFF
12,TRBJ1-2,TRBV9,few,.,TGTGCCAGCAGCGGCAGGGGATTCGGCTACACCTTC,CASSGRGFGYTF
16,TRBJ1-4,TRBV4-1,.,.,TGCGCCAGCAGCCAATGGGGGGAAGGGTCTTTTGAAAAACTGTTTTTT,CASSQWGEGSFEKLFF
12,TRBJ2-1,TRBV28,.,.,TGTGCCAGCAGACTTCCGAGAGGAGAGCAGTTCTTC,CASRLPRGEQFF
16,TRBJ2-2,TRBV7-6,.,TRBD1,TGTGCCAGCAGCGCTGGACAGGGAGAGTTGCTCGGGGAGCTGTTTTTT,CASSAGQGELLGELFF
15,TRBJ2-1,TRBV11-2,.,.,TGTGCCAGCGTTTACGTCAGGGGTAATCTTATGCAGCAGTTCTTC,CASVYVRGNLMQQFF
15,TRBJ2-7,TRBV6-5,.,TRBD2,TGTGCCAGCAGTTATGGCGGACTAGCTGGCTACGAGCAGTACTTC,CASSYGGLAGYEQYF
14,TRBJ2-7,TRBV14,.,.,TGTGCCAGCAGCCGAGCGATAGGAGCCTACGAGCAGTACTTC,CASSRAIGAYEQYF
16,TRBJ2-5,TRBV12-2,.,.,TGTGCAAGTCGCTCCCCCTGGGCGGGGGTCCAAGAGACCCAGTACTTC,CASRSPWAGVQETQYF
17,TRBJ1-6,TRBV7-8,.,.,TGTGCCAGCAGCTTAGAGAGAGGAGGGGGGGCGGTGTCACCCCTCCACTTT,CASSLERGGGAVSPLHF
14,TRBJ2-1,TRBV5-4,.,TRBD1,TGTGCCAGCAGCCCTCGGACAGGGGGCAATGAGCAGTTCTTC,CASSPRTGGNEQFF
18,TRBJ1-4,TRBV6-1,.,TRBD1,TGTGCCAGCAGTGTCATTGAAAACAGGGGTTGGAGTCGTGAAAAACTGTTTTTT,CASSVIENRGWSREKLFF
15,TRBJ2-7,TRBV9,once,TRBD1,TGTGCCAGCAACCTAGGGACAGCGTCGACCCACGAGCAGTACTTC,CASNLGTASTHEQYF
16,TRBJ2-3,TRBV28,.,TRBD2,TGTGCCAGCAGTCGGACTAGCGTATCTAGCACAGATACGCAGTATTTT,CASSRTSVSSTDTQYF
15,TRBJ2-1,TRBV5-1,.,TRBD2,TGCGCCAGCAGCACGGGACTAGCGGGGCTAAATGAGCAGTTCTTC,CASSTGLAGLNEQFF
16,TRBJ2-3,TRBV30,.,TRBD2,TGTGCCTGGAGTGTATTACTAGCGGGAGGTTCGGGTACGCAGTATTTT,CAWSVLLAGGSGTQYF
15,TRBJ2-1,TRBV7-8,once,.,TGTGCCAGCAGCTCCTCGGGGGTGGTTGGCAATGAGCAGTTCTTC,CASSSSGVVGNEQFF
13,TRBJ1-3,TRBV5-6,.,.,TGTGCCAGCAGCTTTGGCGGGGGAAACACCATATATTTT,CASSFGGGNTIYF
14,TRBJ2-2,TRBV28,.,TRBD1,TGTGCCAGCAAAGGACAGGGAAACACCGGGGAGCTGTTTTTT,CASKGQGNTGELFF
11,TRBJ1-2,TRBV2,few,.,TGTGCCAGCACCTGGAGGGGTGGCTACACCTTC,CASTWRGGYTF
15,TRBJ2-7,TRBV2,.,.,TGTGCCAGCACCTCAACCGGAGACAGTTACTACGAGCAGTACTTC,CASTSTGDSYYEQYF
13,TRBJ2-4,TRBV5-4,once,.,TGTGCCAGCAGCTTCCCGGCGGAAAACATTCAGTACTTC,CASSFPAENIQYF
14,TRBJ2-7,TRBV7-8,few,.,TGTGCCAGCAGCTTCTCAACAGCCTCCTACGAGCAGTACTTC,CASSFSTASYEQYF
15,TRBJ2-7,TRBV5-4,few,TRBD2,TGTGCCAGCAGCTCTCTAGCGGGAGGGCCCCACGAGCAGTACTTC,CASSSLAGGPHEQYF
15,TRBJ1-4,TRBV2,.,.,TGTGCCAGCACCACCAGACAGGCAACTAATGAAAAACTGTTTTTT,CASTTRQATNEKLFF
17,TRBJ2-3,TRBV29-1,.,TRBD2,TGCAGCGTCCAGTCTCCCGGAGCGGGGGCGGTCACAGATACGCAGTATTTT,CSVQSPGAGAVTDTQYF
17,TRBJ1-6,TRBV30,.,TRBD1,TGTGCCTCCAACAGGGGTCTTCTGGCCTCCTATAATTCACCCCTCCACTTT,CASNRGLLASYNSPLHF
17,TRBJ1-3,TRBV6-7,.,.,TGTGCCAGCAGTTATCCAGACTTCTGTCGTTCTGGAAACACCATATATTTT,CASSYPDFCRSGNTIYF
15,TRBJ1-1,TRBV6-5,.,TRBD1,TGTGCCAGCAGTTTCTCACAGGGGCGGGACACTGAAGCTTTCTTT,CASSFSQGRDTEAFF
13,TRBJ1-2,TRBV5-1,.,.,TGCGCCAGCAGCTTGGGCGATAACTATGGCTACACCTTC,CASSLGDNYGYTF
15,TRBJ2-3,TRBV28,.,TRBD1,TGTGCCAGCAGTCTTCCGGGACAGGGCACAGATACGCAGTATTTT,CASSLPGQGTDTQYF
13,TRBJ1-1,TRBV2,.,TRBD1,TGTGCCAGCAGACAGGGGGAGACCACTGAAGCTTTCTTT,CASRQGETTEAFF
12,TRBJ1-4,TRBV12-2,.,.,TGTGCAAGTCGCTTAGAAAGCGGAAAACTGTTTTTT,CASRLESGKLFF
19,TRBJ2-7,TRBV10-2,once,TRBD1,TGCGCCAGCAGTGAGTCGAGGCCCGGGACAGGGCACTATTATTACGAGCAGTACTTC,CASSESRPGTGHYYYEQYF
21,TRBJ2-2,TRBV5-1,once,TRBD1,TGCGCCAGCAGCCGGGGACAGGCGAGAGGGACGGGGCCAGGCTTGACCGGGGAGCTGTTTTTT,CASSRGQARGTGPGLTGELFF
16,TRBJ2-1,TRBV5-4,once,TRBD1,TGTGCCAGCACCGACCGCGGACAGGGGACCTACAATGAGCAGTTCTTC,CASTDRGQGTYNEQFF
15,TRBJ2-1,TRBV6-6,.,.,TGTGCCAGCAACCTAGCCCCGAGCTCCTACAATGAGCAGTTCTTC,CASNLAPSSYNEQFF
15,TRBJ2-1,TRBV27,.,.,TGTGCCAGCAGTTCTAATCCTATTCCCTTCAATGAGCAGTTCTTC,CASSSNPIPFNEQFF
17,TRBJ1-2,TRBV30,.,TRBD1,TGTGCCTGGAGCGATGACAGGGGTTGGGCTCACCGGGCTGGCTACACCTTC,CAWSDDRGWAHRAGYTF
14,TRBJ1-2,TRBV27,.,TRBD1,TGTGCCAGCAAACTCAGGGGGGCCAACTATGGCTACACCTTC,CASKLRGANYGYTF
13,TRBJ1-1,TRBV9,.,.,TGTGCCAGCAGCGTTCGGGTCAACACTGAAGCTTTCTTT,CASSVRVNTEAFF
15,TRBJ2-1,TRBV9,.,TRBD1,TGTGCCAGCAGCAGAGACAGGGGGCCCTTCAATGAGCAGTTCTTC,CASSRDRGPFNEQFF
13,TRBJ1-2,TRBV19,.,TRBD1,TGTGCCAGTAGTTGGGACAGTTGGAATGGCTACACCTTC,CASSWDSWNGYTF
14,TRBJ2-1,TRBV29-1,.,.,TGCAGCGCGAATCCCGACAACGCCTACAATGAGCAGTTCTTC,CSANPDNAYNEQFF
14,TRBJ2-3,TRBV27,.,.,TGTGCCAGCACTCAGGGGGGTAGCACAGATACGCAGTATTTT,CASTQGGSTDTQYF
16,TRBJ1-2,TRBV18,.,.,TGTGCCAGCTCACCGGGGGTACAGGGAGTGGATTATGGCTACACCTTC,CASSPGVQGVDYGYTF
17,TRBJ2-1,TRBV4-1,.,TRBD2,TGCGCCAGCAGCCAAGATCTACGTATGGCCGGGGGGAATGAGCAGTTCTTC,CASSQDLRMAGGNEQFF
12,TRBJ2-5,TRBV14,.,.,TGTGCCAGCAGCCAAGATCTTTGGACCCAGTACTTC,CASSQDLWTQYF
12,TRBJ1-4,TRBV28,.,.,TGTGCCAGCGCGCGGGAGATCGAAAAACTGTTTTTT,CASAREIEKLFF
17,TRBJ2-7,TRBV30,.,.,TGTGCCTGGAGTGAACTTCTAGCGAGTAGGTATGCCTACGAGCAGTACTTC,CAWSELLASRYAYEQYF
17,TRBJ2-5,TRBV4-3,.,TRBD2,TGCGCCAGCAGCCAAGCCCCCCGCGCTAGCGGACAAGGGGCCCAGTACTTC,CASSQAPRASGQGAQYF